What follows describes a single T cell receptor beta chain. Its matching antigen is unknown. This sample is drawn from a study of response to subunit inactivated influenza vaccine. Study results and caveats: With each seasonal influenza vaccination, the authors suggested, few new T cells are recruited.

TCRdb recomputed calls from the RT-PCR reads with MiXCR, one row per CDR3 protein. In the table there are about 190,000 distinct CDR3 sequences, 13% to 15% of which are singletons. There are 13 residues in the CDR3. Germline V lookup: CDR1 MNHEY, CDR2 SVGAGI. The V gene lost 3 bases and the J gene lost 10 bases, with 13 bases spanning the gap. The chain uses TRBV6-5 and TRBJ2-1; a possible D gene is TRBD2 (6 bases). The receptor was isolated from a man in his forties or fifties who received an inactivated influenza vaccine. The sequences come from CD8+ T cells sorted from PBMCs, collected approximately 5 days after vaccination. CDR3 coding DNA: TGTGCCAGCAGTTATTACGCGGCGGGGGAGCAGTTCTTC. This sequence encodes CASSYYAAGEQFF.